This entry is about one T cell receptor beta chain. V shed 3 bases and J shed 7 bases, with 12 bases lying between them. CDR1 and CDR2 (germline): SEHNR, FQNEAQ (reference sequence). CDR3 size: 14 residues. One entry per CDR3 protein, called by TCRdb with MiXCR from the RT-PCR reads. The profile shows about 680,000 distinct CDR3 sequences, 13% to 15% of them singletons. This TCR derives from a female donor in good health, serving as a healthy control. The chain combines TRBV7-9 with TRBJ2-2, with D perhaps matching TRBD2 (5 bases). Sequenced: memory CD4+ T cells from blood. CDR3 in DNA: TGTGCCAGCAGCTTGATGGACGGGGACGGGGAGCTGTTTTTT. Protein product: CASSLMDGDGELFF.